This T cell receptor (beta chain) was recovered during a study of shared clonotypes between healthy human individuals. This was a deep-level run. Sequencing was performed on unsorted PBMC DNA using ten immunoSEQ deep assay plates. Sequencing was performed with immunoSEQ multiplex PCR; in TCRdb, only in-frame clones are kept and a portion is missing. The table includes more than 400,000 clones, around 85% detected once. Trimming shortened V by 5 bases and J by 6 bases, and 15 bases separated the two germline ends. This CDR3 is 14 amino acids long. The V gene's germline CDR1 is SGHTA and CDR2 FQGNSA. The clonotype comes from a middle-aged woman in good health. Some clones in this sample may be carry-over from other donors' samples. Sequencing was performed on PBMCs. This chain links TRBV7-2 with TRBJ2-3; unclear D gene. The CDR3 sequence is CASSRSQRPDTQYF. CDR3 DNA sequence: TGTGCCAGCAGCCGATCGCAGCGCCCGGATACGCAGTATTTT.